Below, 14 T cell receptor beta chains from the same sample are listed, as sequenced in a study of CD8+ T cells in alopecia areata (dated by TCRdb to the late 2010s). Libraries came from the immunoSEQ multiplex PCR assay. To provide template for TCR sequencing, every sample had RNA extracted and reverse transcribed into cDNA. In TCRdb, the immuneACCESS table is reduced to in-frame sequences with V and J assigned. These tables do not hold every clone; where another copy was compared, an unresolved V gene accounts for under half, and the others remain unexplained. In this sample the table shows around 100,000 clones, roughly 53% of which occur a single time. Together, the top ten hold 8% to 10% of the sample. Sample: CD4+ T cells sorted from blood. Receptors were obtained from a human donor in good health.

V is TRBV29-1 and J is TRBJ2-6, with D unclear. Germline CDR1 reads SQVTM; CDR2 reads ANQGSEA. The V gene lost 7 bases and the J gene lost 1 base, with 20 bases spanning the gap. This CDR3 has 17 amino acids. The CDR3 loop is CSATGSQKSSGANVLTF. The CDR3, as DNA: TGCAGCGCAACCGGGTCACAAAAATCTTCTGGGGCCAACGTCCTGACTTTC. The variable domain in full, with the rest retrieved from reference TRBV29-1 and TRBJ2-6, is SAVISQKPSRDICQRGTSLTIQCQVDSQVTMMFWYRQQPGQSLTLIATANQGSEATYESGFVIDKFPISRPNLTFSTLTVSNMSPEDSSIYLCSATGSQKSSGANVLTFGAGSRLTVL.

Only one count was recorded for this clone. This rearrangement joins TRBV29-1 to TRBJ1-1, with 7 bases matching TRBD1. There are 13 residues in the CDR3. Germline V CDR1 and CDR2: SQVTM, ANQGSEA. CDR3 residues: CSAPTGLNTEAFF. The CDR3 bases are TGCAGTGCCCCGACAGGGCTGAACACTGAAGCTTTCTTT. Together with reference TRBV29-1 and TRBJ1-1, the CDR3 gives the full variable domain: SAVISQKPSRDICQRGTSLTIQCQVDSQVTMMFWYRQQPGQSLTLIATANQGSEATYESGFVIDKFPISRPNLTFSTLTVSNMSPEDSSIYLCSAPTGLNTEAFFGQGTRLTVV.

The rearrangement joins TRBV29-1 to TRBJ2-1; D uncertain. The germline CDR1 and CDR2 sequences are SQVTM and ANQGSEA. CDR3 size: 13 residues. The V end was cut by 4 bases, the J end by 7 bases, with 14 bases between. The CDR3 sequence is CSVGITSRNEQFF. The CDR3 DNA is TGCAGCGTTGGCATAACGTCCCGGAATGAGCAGTTCTTC.

This clone was recorded a few times. The rearrangement uses TRBV4-3 and TRBJ2-2, with TRBD2 matching 8 bases. Germline CDR1 is LGHNA and CDR2 is YSLEER. Unmatched junction bases numbered 4, after V lost 2 bases and J lost 5 bases. The length of the CDR3 is 15 residues. CDR3 coding DNA: TGCGCCAGCAGCCAAAACCCGGGGGGGACCGGGGAGCTGTTTTTT. This translates into CASSQNPGGTGELFF.

This clone was seen only a few times. The chain couples TRBV29-1 to TRBJ1-2, with D unclear. Germline CDR1 and CDR2: SQVTM and ANQGSEA. V was pared by 1 base and J by 9 bases, with 0 bases between. The CDR3 is made up of 8 amino acids. CDR3 loop: CSVEGYTF. The CDR3 region has the DNA TGCAGCGTTGAAGGCTACACCTTC.

V is TRBV5-1 and J is TRBJ2-1; the D is unclear. The CDR3 is 15 residues long. Germline-derived CDR1 and CDR2 are SGHRS and YFSETQ. The V and J ends lost 1 base and 0 bases respectively, with 8 bases between them. CDR3 sequence: CASSLSGSSYNEQFF. The CDR3 DNA reads as TGCGCCAGCAGCTTGAGTGGTAGCTCCTACAATGAGCAGTTCTTC.

The chain joins TRBV7-2 to TRBJ2-5, with TRBD1 identical over 9 bases. The CDR3 is 13 residues long. The V and J ends lost 5 bases and 11 bases, in that order; junction bases with no gene match: 9. Germline lookup yields CDR1 SGHTA and CDR2 FQGNSA. This CDR3 reads CASSPNRDRAQYF. CDR3 DNA: TGTGCCAGCAGCCCGAACCGGGACAGGGCTCAGTACTTC.

The chain has TRBV11-2 and TRBJ1-2; 7 bases are a match to TRBD1. Trimming removed 5 bases from V and 8 bases from J; junction bases left unmatched: 11. The CDR3 extends over 14 amino acids. Germline lookup yields CDR1 SGHAT and CDR2 FQNNGV. CDR3 sequence reads: CASSQTGNTGGYTF. The DNA of the CDR3 is TGTGCCAGCAGCCAGACAGGGAATACGGGCGGCTACACCTTC.

The chain carries TRBV18 and TRBJ2-7, with TRBD1 as a possible D gene (5 bases). Trimming stripped 1 base from V and 6 bases from J, with 10 bases between. Germline V gene sequence: CDR1 KGHSH, CDR2 LQKENI. The CDR3 covers 13 residues. The CDR3 nucleotides are TGTGCCAGCTCACCACGCCAGGGCACCGAGCAGTACTTC. It codes for CASSPRQGTEQYF.

The chain has TRBV18 and TRBJ2-7; TRBD1 aligns across 7 bases. CDR3 length: 13 residues. The V gene's germline CDR1 is KGHSH and CDR2 LQKENI. Trimming cost V 3 bases and J 12 bases; bases outside gene matches: 11. CDR3 sequence reads: CASSPRGQASPYF. The DNA for the CDR3 is TGTGCCAGCTCACCGCGAGGACAGGCTAGCCCGTACTTC. Supplemented by reference TRBV18 and TRBJ2-7, the full variable domain reads NAGVMQNPRHLVRRRGQEARLRCSPMKGHSHVYWYRQLPEEGLKFMVYLQKENIIDESGMPKERFSAEFPKEGPSILRIQQVVRGDSAAYFCASSPRGQASPYFGPGTRLTVT.

The chain joins TRBV4-2 to TRBJ2-3; D uncertain. Germline lookup yields CDR1 LGHNA and CDR2 YNFKEQ. The CDR3 spans 12 residues. V lost 1 base and J 14 bases, leaving 13 bases between the germline ends. This CDR3 reads CASSQVGERPYF. The CDR3, as DNA: TGTGCCAGCAGCCAAGTCGGAGAGCGCCCGTATTTT.

This clone was found a few times. The V call is TRBV5-1, the J call TRBJ2-3, with D hard to call. The CDR3 length is 12 residues. V was pared by 7 bases and J by 2 bases, with 8 bases between. Germline CDR1 SGHRS, CDR2 YFSETQ. CDR3: CASLGNTDTQYF. The CDR3 nucleotides are TGCGCCAGCCTAGGAAACACAGATACGCAGTATTTT.

This sequence joins TRBV29-1 and TRBJ1-1; D remains ambiguous. Germline loops: CDR1 SQVTM, CDR2 ANQGSEA. The CDR3 length is 13 residues. Trimming shortened V by 6 bases and J by 5 bases, and 16 bases separated the two germline ends. Here the CDR3 reads CSVATRIRTEAFF. The CDR3 region has the DNA TGCAGCGTCGCGACCCGGATACGGACTGAAGCTTTCTTT.

The CDR3 DNA sequence: TGTGCCAGCAGCGTACAGCCGGGACAGGGGTCAATAGGTACGCAGTATTTT. This sequence encodes CASSVQPGQGSIGTQYF. The chain links TRBV9 to TRBJ2-3, with 10 bases matching TRBD1. Germline V lookup: CDR1 SGDLS, CDR2 YYNGEE. V lost 1 base to trimming and J lost 8 bases; unmatched junction nucleotides: 13. The CDR3 totals 17 residues.